The 26 T cell receptor beta chains listed next were all sequenced from one sample in a study of beta chain features in type 1 diabetes. The study, taken as a whole, reports: Patients with Type 1 diabetes showed moderately but significantly shorter TCRB CDR3s in all four CD4+ subsets.

No antigen has been assigned to these receptors. The entirety of the isolated RNA underwent reverse transcription, so expressed TCRB transcripts were sequenced. TCRdb's table, derived via immunoSEQ multiplex PCR, lists solely in-frame clones and lacks some. The sample has about 270,000 clones; around an eighth are singletons. Material: naive CD4+ T cells from blood. Source of these receptors: a man in his thirties or forties with type 1 diabetes.

This clone was seen a handful of times. J is TRBJ2-2 and V is TRBV5-6; TRBD2 might be the D (6 bases). The germline V gene encodes CDR1 SGHDT and CDR2 YYEEEE. Trimming took 3 bases from V and 0 from J, leaving 12 bases between them. This CDR3 contains 16 residues. CDR3 bases: TGTGCCAGCAGCTGGGAGCGGGCCGCGAACACCGGGGAGCTGTTTTTT. This gives the protein CASSWERAANTGELFF.

The J gene is TRBJ1-2, the V gene TRBV28; maybe TRBD1 (6 bases). The germline V gene has CDR1 MDHEN and CDR2 SYDVKM. This CDR3 is 12 amino acids long. Trimming took 4 bases from V and 10 from J, leaving 13 bases between them. DNA for the CDR3: TGTGCCAGCAGTTCCTCAAGGGGGACCTACACCTTC. Protein: CASSSSRGTYTF.

This clone was counted only a few times. The chain combines TRBV28 with TRBJ2-1; the match to TRBD2 covers 13 bases. There are 15 residues in the CDR3. The J segment lost 2 bases and the V segment lost 10 bases, leaving 5 bases of the junction unmatched. CDR1 and CDR2 from the germline V gene are MDHEN and SYDVKM. The CDR3 coding sequence is TGTGCCACCCTCGGACTAGCGGGAGCCTACAATGAGCAGTTCTTC. Translation gives CATLGLAGAYNEQFF.

The chain employs TRBV30 and TRBJ2-1, with 7 bases fitting TRBD2. There are 15 residues in the CDR3. In germline, CDR1 is GTSNPN, CDR2 SVGIG (reference sequence). V lost 0 bases and J lost 4; bases outside the gene matches: 6. CDR3 sequence (DNA): TGTGCCTGGAGTGTACAAGCGGGAAGTTACAATGAGCAGTTCTTC. This encodes CAWSVQAGSYNEQFF.

This clone was recorded a few times. The V call is TRBV27, the J call TRBJ2-7; 10 bases align to TRBD2. Trimming removed 5 bases from V and 6 bases from J; junction bases left unmatched: 10. The germline CDR1 and CDR2 sequences are MNHEY and SMNVEV (reference sequence). The CDR3 has 15 residues. CDR3 nucleotide sequence: TGTGCCAGCAGTGTAAGAGCGGGAGGGGGACTCGAGCAGTACTTC. As protein: CASSVRAGGGLEQYF.

The chain combines TRBV4-3 with TRBJ2-6; D is undetermined. CDR3 length: 16 amino acids. Germline CDR1 and CDR2: LGHNA and YSLEER. V was trimmed by 1 base and J by 0 bases, leaving 7 bases between them. The CDR3 region is CASSQGAPSGANVLTF. DNA of the CDR3: TGCGCCAGCAGCCAAGGGGCCCCCTCTGGGGCCAACGTCCTGACTTTC.

This clone was seen a handful of times. The rearrangement links TRBV9 to TRBJ2-1; the D is unclear. CDR3 length equals 14 residues. With 0 bases removed from V and 6 bases from J, the gap between germline ends came to 10 bases. Germline V lookup: CDR1 SGDLS, CDR2 YYNGEE. The CDR3 loop is CASSVVASSNEQFF. For the CDR3, the DNA is TGTGCCAGCAGCGTAGTAGCTAGTTCCAATGAGCAGTTCTTC. Supplemented by reference TRBV9 and TRBJ2-1, the full variable domain reads DSGVTQTPKHLITATGQRVTLRCSPRSGDLSVYWYQQSLDQGLQFLIQYYNGEERAKGNILERFSAQQFPDLHSELNLSSLELGDSALYFCASSVVASSNEQFFGPGTRLTVL.

This chain connects TRBV30 to TRBJ1-5; D is possibly TRBD1 (5 bases). The CDR3 has 11 residues. Germline-derived CDR1 and CDR2 are GTSNPN and SVGIG (reference sequence). Trimming cost V 6 bases and J 5 bases, with 8 bases left between them. CDR3 sequence: CACGGDQPQHF. The CDR3 DNA follows: TGTGCCTGTGGGGGGGATCAGCCCCAGCATTTT.

This clone has just a few counts. In nucleotides, the CDR3 is TGTGCCAGCAGCGTAGACGCGGACAGCTACGAGCAGTACTTC. Amino acids: CASSVDADSYEQYF. The chain couples TRBV9 to TRBJ2-7; weak D call: TRBD1 (6 bases). Trimming shortened V by 0 bases and J by 3 bases, and 10 bases separated the two germline ends. The germline V gene has CDR1 SGDLS and CDR2 YYNGEE. CDR3 length: 14 residues.

The sample holds a few counts of this clone. The V and J genes are TRBV30 and TRBJ1-4; TRBD1 matches at 10 bases. Germline CDR1 and CDR2: GTSNPN and SVGIG (reference sequence). Trimming at V came to 2 bases and at J to 7 bases, leaving 7 bases not matched to a gene. This CDR3 has 15 amino acids. The CDR3 region has the DNA TGTGCCTGGAGTCTCCCGGGACAGGGGTCTGAAAAACTGTTTTTT. Translation: CAWSLPGQGSEKLFF.

This clone has just a few counts. This chain uses TRBV7-8 with TRBJ1-2; tentatively, D is TRBD1 (6 bases). Germline CDR1 and CDR2: SGHVS and FQNEAQ. CDR3 length equals 11 residues. V was cut by 5 bases and J by 8 bases, with 9 bases left in between. The CDR3 nucleotides are TGTGCCAGCAGCCTAGGACAGGGCTACACCTTC. It translates to CASSLGQGYTF. Variable domain in full (rest from reference TRBV7-8 and TRBJ1-2): GAGVSQSPRYKVAKRGQDVALRCDPISGHVSLFWYQQALGQGPEFLTYFQNEAQLDKSGLPSDRFFAERPEGSVSTLKIQRTQQEDSAVYLCASSLGQGYTFGSGTRLTVV.

The gene calls are TRBV2 and TRBJ1-4; a weak D match, TRBD1 (5 bases). Trimming stripped 5 bases from V and 0 bases from J, with 7 bases between. This CDR3 is 14 amino acids long. Per the germline V gene, CDR1 is SNHLY and CDR2 is FYNNEI. For the CDR3, the DNA is TGTGCCAGCAGTTTACAGGCAACTAATGAAAAACTGTTTTTT. This encodes CASSLQATNEKLFF.

The rearrangement joins TRBV4-2 to TRBJ1-4; the match to TRBD1 covers 8 bases. The CDR3 spans 15 residues. Per germline, CDR1 LGHNA and CDR2 YNFKEQ. Germline trimming cut 0 bases from V and 6 bases from J; bases unmatched to any gene: 3. The CDR3 coding sequence is TGTGCCAGCAGCCAAGATGTGACAGGGGATGAAAAACTGTTTTTT. Translating it yields CASSQDVTGDEKLFF.

The genes are TRBV28 and TRBJ1-3; 7 bases agree with TRBD1. Germline CDR1 is MDHEN and CDR2 is SYDVKM. CDR3 length equals 13 residues. J gave up 4 bases and V 4 bases, and 1 base lay outside the gene matches. CDR3 residues: CASSWGQGNTIYF. The CDR3 coding sequence is TGTGCCAGCAGTTGGGGACAGGGAAACACCATATATTTT.

This clone was counted at least ten times. This sequence joins TRBV4-3 and TRBJ2-7; 13 bases agree with TRBD2. Germline assignment: CDR1 LGHNA and CDR2 YSLEER. The CDR3 runs to 15 residues. J was trimmed by 2 bases and V by 4 bases; bases with no gene match: 2. CDR3 in amino acids: CASSRGLAGTYEQYF. Here the CDR3 DNA reads TGCGCCAGCAGCCGGGGACTAGCGGGGACCTACGAGCAGTACTTC.

The chain recombines TRBV28 with TRBJ1-2; D might be TRBD1 (6 bases). Germline values: CDR1 MDHEN, CDR2 SYDVKM. The CDR3 is made up of 13 amino acids. The germline V and J ends were trimmed by 7 bases and 2 bases, with 11 bases remaining between them. In DNA, the CDR3 is TGTGCCAGCAAGGCCACAGGGAACTATGGCTACACCTTC. This translates into CASKATGNYGYTF.

On this clone itself: This CDR3 is also generated by other DNA sequences in the sample. The J gene is TRBJ2-5, the V gene TRBV28; 7 positions agree with TRBD2. V lost 2 bases to trimming and J lost 4 bases; unmatched junction nucleotides: 1. Germline loops: CDR1 MDHEN, CDR2 SYDVKM. The CDR3 has 13 residues. The chain's CDR3 is CASSLGGGETQYF. In DNA form, the CDR3 reads TGTGCCAGCAGTTTAGGGGGGGGAGAGACCCAGTACTTC.

This rearrangement joins TRBV7-3 to TRBJ2-3; D perhaps matches TRBD2 (6 bases). There are 13 residues in the CDR3. The germline CDR1 and CDR2 sequences are SGHTA and FQGTGA. V was cut by 2 bases and J by 8 bases, with 11 bases left in between. CDR3 sequence: CASSLLGTGTQYF. In nucleotides, the CDR3 is TGTGCCAGCAGCTTACTGGGGACTGGTACGCAGTATTTT.

The V gene is TRBV5-1, the J gene TRBJ2-5; a weak D match, TRBD2 (5 bases). The germline gives CDR1 SGHRS, CDR2 YFSETQ. This CDR3 is built from 15 residues. V was pared by 1 base and J by 3 bases, with 13 bases between. The CDR3 sequence: CASSLIVSGEETQYF. The CDR3, as DNA: TGCGCCAGCAGCTTGATAGTGTCCGGGGAAGAGACCCAGTACTTC.

V is TRBV18 and J is TRBJ2-7; TRBD2 aligns across 13 bases. The CDR3 has 15 residues. J lost 2 bases, V lost 8 bases, and 6 bases had no gene match. Germline V gene data show CDR1 as KGHSH and CDR2 as LQKENI. Here the CDR3 DNA reads TGTGCCAGCACGCAGGGGACTAGCGGGGCCTACGAGCAGTACTTC. It is translated as CASTQGTSGAYEQYF.

This rearrangement joins TRBV9 to TRBJ2-3, with TRBD2 identical over 13 bases. The CDR3 runs to 17 residues. The trim removed 4 bases at V and 5 bases at J, leaving 10 bases unmatched. Germline V gene lookup returns CDR1 SGDLS and CDR2 YYNGEE. CDR3 amino acids: CASSSMTSGRRIDTQYF. The CDR3 coding sequence is TGTGCCAGCAGCTCAATGACTAGCGGGAGGAGGATAGATACGCAGTATTTT.

The CDR3 protein is CSVVPSGTDTQYF. The CDR3 bases are TGCAGCGTTGTACCTAGCGGCACAGATACGCAGTATTTT. V usage is TRBV29-1 and J usage is TRBJ2-3, with D maybe TRBD2 (6 bases). V lost 4 bases and J lost 1, with 9 bases in between. CDR3 length equals 13 residues. The germline CDR1 and CDR2 sequences are SQVTM and ANQGSEA.

V usage is TRBV6-6 and J usage is TRBJ1-2, with TRBD1 as a possible D gene (6 bases). The length of the CDR3 is 14 residues. The germline gives CDR1 MNHNY, CDR2 SVGAGI (reference sequence). V lost 6 bases to trimming and J lost 4 bases, with 15 bases between them. The CDR3 sequence: CASREQGHSYGYTF. Here the CDR3 DNA reads TGTGCCAGCAGGGAACAGGGTCACAGCTATGGCTACACCTTC.

This clone has a handful of counts. The chain couples TRBV28 to TRBJ1-1; D may be TRBD1 (5 bases). Germline V gives CDR1 MDHEN, CDR2 SYDVKM. The CDR3 is made up of 14 amino acids. Trimming stripped 7 bases from V and 1 base from J, with 13 bases between. CDR3 loop: CASTTNGGNTEAFF. CDR3 bases: TGTGCCAGCACCACCAACGGGGGGAACACTGAAGCTTTCTTT.

There are a few counts of this clone. The chain couples TRBV15 to TRBJ2-4; tentatively, D is TRBD2 (5 bases). CDR1 LNHNV and CDR2 YYDKDF come from the germline V gene (reference sequence). V was cut by 4 bases and J by 0 bases, with 7 bases left in between. This CDR3 is built from 14 residues. The CDR3 spells CATSNREAKNIQYF. Written as DNA, the CDR3 is TGTGCCACCAGCAACCGGGAAGCCAAAAACATTCAGTACTTC.

This clone has a handful of counts. The V and J genes are TRBV28 and TRBJ1-5; TRBD1 aligns across 10 bases. The length of the CDR3 is 13 residues. J was trimmed by 7 bases and V by 6 bases; bases with no gene match: 3. In germline, CDR1 is MDHEN, CDR2 SYDVKM. The CDR3 region has the DNA TGTGCCAGCAGACGACAGGGGGCCCAGCCCCAGCATTTT. This translates into CASRRQGAQPQHF. The entire variable domain, with the rest obtained from reference TRBV28 and TRBJ1-5, is as follows: DVKVTQSSRYLVKRTGEKVFLECVQDMDHENMFWYRQDPGLGLRLIYFSYDVKMKEKGDIPEGYSVSREKKERFSLILESASTNQTSMYLCASRRQGAQPQHFGDGTRLSIL.